These 17 T cell receptor beta chains came from one sample sequenced in a study of T cell responses to AZD1222 COVID-19 vaccine. Clones were sequenced by immunoSEQ multiplex PCR, and TCRdb holds only the in-frame ones, with some missing. The data hold 130,000 or so clones, with just under 95% observed a single time. Sample: peripheral blood, taken on day 0 of AZD1222 vaccination. These receptors came from an adult in good health.

The V and J genes are TRBV28 and TRBJ1-5; D is uncertain. Trimming removed 2 bases from V and 4 bases from J, with 12 bases in between. The germline CDR1 and CDR2 sequences are MDHEN and SYDVKM. The CDR3 spans 15 residues. CDR3 sequence (DNA): TGTGCCAGCAGTTTACAAAGTCTGGGTAATCAGCCCCAGCATTTT. This translates into CASSLQSLGNQPQHF.

This clone occurred a few times. The rearrangement links TRBV10-1 to TRBJ2-1, with 11 bases aligning to TRBD1. Germline V lookup: CDR1 WNHNN, CDR2 SYGVQD (reference sequence). The trim removed 3 bases at V and 4 bases at J, leaving 5 bases unmatched. CDR3 length: 16 amino acids. The CDR3 DNA follows: TGCGCCAGCAGTGATGGACAGGGGGCGAAGTACAATGAGCAGTTCTTC. It is translated as CASSDGQGAKYNEQFF.

V is TRBV21-1 and J is TRBJ2-2; TRBD1, the table's D call, was not compared with the DNA. TRBV21-1 is shown as a pseudogene. The CDR3 is 16 residues long. The CDR3 region is CASSKVRTGKTGELFF. The DNA for the CDR3 is TGTGCCAGCAGCAAAGTTAGGACAGGGAAAACCGGGGAGCTGTTTTTT.

The genes are TRBV5-1 and TRBJ2-7; no clear D gene. Germline V gene data show CDR1 as SGHRS and CDR2 as YFSETQ. V was clipped by 5 bases and J by 6 bases, with 21 bases between them. The CDR3 runs 15 residues. For the CDR3, the DNA is TGCGCCAGCAGTTATCCTAAGGCGGCGATTGGCGAGCAGTACTTC. Amino acid sequence: CASSYPKAAIGEQYF.

The chain uses TRBV5-6 and TRBJ2-1; 7 bases fit TRBD2. The V gene end was trimmed by 0 bases and the J gene end by 0 bases; junction bases not matched to a gene: 6. CDR1 and CDR2 (germline): SGHDT, YYEEEE. This CDR3 has 17 residues. CDR3 residues: CASSLALATSSYNEQFF. The CDR3 nucleotides read TGTGCCAGCAGCTTGGCACTAGCGACGAGCTCCTACAATGAGCAGTTCTTC.

The V gene is TRBV6-2 or TRBV6-3, the J gene TRBJ1-5; TRBD1 aligns across 10 bases. V lost 5 bases, J lost 6 bases, and 7 bases stayed unmatched. From germline, CDR1 is MNHEY and CDR2 SVGEGT. This CDR3 region has 15 residues. CDR3 sequence reads: CASSRARDRGQPQHF. In DNA, the CDR3 is TGTGCCAGCAGTAGAGCCCGGGACAGGGGTCAGCCCCAGCATTTT.

The chain uses TRBV28 and TRBJ2-4; D is perhaps TRBD2 (6 bases). Trimming pared 2 bases from V and 0 bases from J, leaving 11 bases between. Germline CDR1 reads MDHEN; CDR2 reads SYDVKM. The CDR3 length is 16 residues. CDR3 sequence: CASSLAGSAAKNIQYF. The DNA for the CDR3 is TGTGCCAGCAGTTTAGCGGGGAGTGCAGCCAAAAACATTCAGTACTTC. The entire variable domain, with the rest obtained from reference TRBV28 and TRBJ2-4, is as follows: DVKVTQSSRYLVKRTGEKVFLECVQDMDHENMFWYRQDPGLGLRLIYFSYDVKMKEKGDIPEGYSVSREKKERFSLILESASTNQTSMYLCASSLAGSAAKNIQYFGAGTRLSVL.

A single count supports this clone. The chain is built from TRBV6-5 and TRBJ1-5, with 7 nucleotides matching TRBD1. The J segment lost 3 bases and the V segment lost 0 bases, leaving 5 bases of the junction unmatched. The germline CDR1 and CDR2 sequences are MNHEY and SVGAGI. CDR3 length: 16 residues. CDR3 sequence reads: CASSYSSRGSNQPQHF. CDR3 in DNA: TGTGCCAGCAGTTACTCTTCCAGGGGGTCCAATCAGCCCCAGCATTTT.

The J gene is TRBJ1-4, the V gene TRBV7-2; D remains unclear. This CDR3 region has 14 residues. Germline loops: CDR1 SGHTA, CDR2 FQGNSA. V was clipped by 7 bases and J by 10 bases, with 19 bases between them. The CDR3 DNA follows: TGTGCCAGCACCGCCACCACCCGTTTGAGAAAACTGTTTTTT. This translates into CASTATTRLRKLFF.

The chain employs TRBV11-2 and TRBJ2-1; tentative D call: TRBD2 (5 bases). V gave up 1 base and J gave up 2 bases, with 12 bases separating them. Germline loops: CDR1 SGHAT, CDR2 FQNNGV. The CDR3 consists of 16 residues. DNA for the CDR3: TGTGCCAGCAGCTTAGCGTCTAGCAGCGCCTACAATGAGCAGTTCTTC. It specifies CASSLASSSAYNEQFF.

This clone was seen only a few times. The chain employs TRBV30 and TRBJ1-1; 8 bases map to TRBD1. CDR3 size: 12 residues. Per germline, CDR1 GTSNPN and CDR2 SVGIG (reference sequence). V lost 8 bases to trimming and J lost 3 bases; unmatched junction nucleotides: 5. The CDR3 is CARTQGDTEAFF. CDR3 nucleotide sequence: TGTGCCCGCACACAGGGGGACACTGAAGCTTTCTTT.

CDR3 bases: TGCGCCAGCAGCTTGGCCATAGCAGGTACCAATGAGCAGTTCTTC. Its protein product is CASSLAIAGTNEQFF. The genes are TRBV5-1 and TRBJ2-1; no reliable D call. CDR3 length: 15 amino acids. Trimming took 0 bases from V and 6 from J, leaving 13 bases between them. Germline assignment: CDR1 SGHRS and CDR2 YFSETQ.

As regards this clone: One end of the junction does not line up with germline, which may come from a read error. The chain has TRBV10-1 and TRBJ2-5; possible D gene TRBD2, 6 bases. This CDR3 is built from 13 residues. CDR1 and CDR2 from the germline V gene are WNHNN and SYGVQD (reference sequence). The chain's CDR3 is CASCDAAGGAQYF. DNA for the CDR3: TGCGCCAGCTGTGACGCGGCCGGAGGGGCCCAGTACTTC.

CDR3 sequence (DNA): TGTGCCAGTAGTATGGGGGACACCTACGAGCAGTACTTC. It translates to CASSMGDTYEQYF. V usage is TRBV19 and J usage is TRBJ2-7; D might be TRBD1 (6 bases). Per the germline V gene, CDR1 is LNHDA and CDR2 is SQIVND (reference sequence). V dropped 3 bases and J dropped 2 bases, with 8 bases sitting between them. This CDR3 contains 13 residues.

The chain couples TRBV4-2 to TRBJ2-5; 10 bases match TRBD2. Unmatched junction bases numbered 7, after V lost 1 base and J lost 5 bases. Looked up from germline, CDR1 is LGHNA and CDR2 is YNFKEQ. This CDR3 is 16 amino acids long. The CDR3 bases are TGTGCCAGCAGCCAAGGGGCTAGCGGGAGCGGCGAGACCCAGTACTTC. Amino acids: CASSQGASGSGETQYF.

The chain is built from TRBV29-1 and TRBJ1-2; D remains ambiguous. In germline, CDR1 is SQVTM, CDR2 ANQGSEA. Trimming took off 0 bases at V and 8 bases at J, with 16 bases between the two ends. CDR3 size: 14 residues. The CDR3 loop is CSVEDGSGPRGYTF. The CDR3 bases are TGCAGCGTTGAAGATGGGTCCGGTCCACGGGGCTACACCTTC. Full variable domain (rest looked up from reference TRBV29-1 and TRBJ1-2): SAVISQKPSRDICQRGTSLTIQCQVDSQVTMMFWYRQQPGQSLTLIATANQGSEATYESGFVIDKFPISRPNLTFSTLTVSNMSPEDSSIYLCSVEDGSGPRGYTFGSGTRLTVV.

This chain joins TRBV29-1 and TRBJ2-7; perhaps D is TRBD1 or TRBD2 (5 bases each). The CDR3 spans 11 residues. Trimming cost V 7 bases and J 4 bases, with 11 bases left between them. Looked up from germline, CDR1 is SQVTM and CDR2 is ANQGSEA. The CDR3 coding sequence is TGCAGCGCCCGGGACCCTTACGAGCAGTACTTC. Encoded protein: CSARDPYEQYF.